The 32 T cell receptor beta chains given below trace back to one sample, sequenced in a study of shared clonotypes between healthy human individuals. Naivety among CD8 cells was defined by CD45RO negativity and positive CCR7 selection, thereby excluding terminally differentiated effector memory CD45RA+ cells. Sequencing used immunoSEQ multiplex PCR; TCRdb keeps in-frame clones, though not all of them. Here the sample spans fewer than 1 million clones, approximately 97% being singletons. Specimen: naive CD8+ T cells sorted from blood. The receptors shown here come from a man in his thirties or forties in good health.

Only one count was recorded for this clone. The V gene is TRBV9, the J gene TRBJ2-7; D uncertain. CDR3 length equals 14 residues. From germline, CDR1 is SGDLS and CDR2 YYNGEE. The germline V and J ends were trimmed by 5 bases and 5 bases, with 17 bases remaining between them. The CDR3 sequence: CASSHTLRIHEQYF. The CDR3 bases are TGTGCCAGCAGTCACACTCTGAGGATTCACGAGCAGTACTTC.

The CDR3 DNA reads as TGCGCCAGCAGTCAATCGGGTCGGCGCAATCAGCCCCAGCATTTT. This codes for CASSQSGRRNQPQHF. V usage is TRBV23-1 and J usage is TRBJ1-5; D is uncertain. TRBV23-1 is an ORF for which the function is uncertain. This CDR3 contains 15 residues. Trimming cost V 0 bases and J 2 bases, with 8 bases left between them.

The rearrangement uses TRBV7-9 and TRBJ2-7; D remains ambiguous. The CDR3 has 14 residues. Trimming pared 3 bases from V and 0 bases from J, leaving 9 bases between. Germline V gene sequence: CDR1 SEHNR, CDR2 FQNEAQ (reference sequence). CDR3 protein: CASSFVGISYEQYF. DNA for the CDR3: TGTGCCAGCAGCTTCGTCGGAATCTCCTACGAGCAGTACTTC. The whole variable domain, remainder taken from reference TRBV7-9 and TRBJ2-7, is DTGVSQNPRHKITKRGQNVTFRCDPISEHNRLYWYRQTLGQGPEFLTYFQNEAQLEKSRLLSDRFSAERPKGSFSTLEIQRTEQGDSAMYLCASSFVGISYEQYFGPGTRLTVT.

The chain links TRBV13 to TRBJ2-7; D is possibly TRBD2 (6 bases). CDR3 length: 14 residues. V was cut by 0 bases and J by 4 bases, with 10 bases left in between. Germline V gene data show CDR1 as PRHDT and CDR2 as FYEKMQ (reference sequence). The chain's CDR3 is CASSLGAREYEQYF. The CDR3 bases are TGTGCCAGCAGCTTAGGGGCCCGGGAGTACGAGCAGTACTTC.

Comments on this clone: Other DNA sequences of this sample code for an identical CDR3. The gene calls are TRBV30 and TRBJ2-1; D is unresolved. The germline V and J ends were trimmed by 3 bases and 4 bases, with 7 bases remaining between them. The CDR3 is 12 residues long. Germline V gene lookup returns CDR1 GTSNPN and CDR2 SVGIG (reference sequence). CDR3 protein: CAWSGGYNEQFF. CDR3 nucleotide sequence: TGTGCCTGGAGCGGTGGTTACAATGAGCAGTTCTTC.

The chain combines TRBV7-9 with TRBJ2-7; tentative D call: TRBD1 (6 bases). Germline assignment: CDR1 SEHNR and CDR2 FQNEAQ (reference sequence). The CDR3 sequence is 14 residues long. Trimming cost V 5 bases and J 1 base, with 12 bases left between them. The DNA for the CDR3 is TGTGCCAGCAGCCGACCGGACAGTTCCTACGAGCAGTACTTC. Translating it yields CASSRPDSSYEQYF.

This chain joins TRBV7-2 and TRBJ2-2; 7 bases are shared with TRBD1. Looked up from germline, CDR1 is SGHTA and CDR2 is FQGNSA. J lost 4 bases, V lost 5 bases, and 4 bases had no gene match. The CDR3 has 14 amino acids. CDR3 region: CASSPGQLTGELFF. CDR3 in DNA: TGTGCCAGCAGCCCGGGACAGCTCACCGGGGAGCTGTTTTTT.

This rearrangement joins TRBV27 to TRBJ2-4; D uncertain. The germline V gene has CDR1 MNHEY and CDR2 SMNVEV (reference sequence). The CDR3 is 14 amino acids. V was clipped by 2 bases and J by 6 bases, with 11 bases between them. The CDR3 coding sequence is TGTGCCAGCAGTTTAACGAAGGGATTAAACATTCAGTACTTC. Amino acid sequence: CASSLTKGLNIQYF.

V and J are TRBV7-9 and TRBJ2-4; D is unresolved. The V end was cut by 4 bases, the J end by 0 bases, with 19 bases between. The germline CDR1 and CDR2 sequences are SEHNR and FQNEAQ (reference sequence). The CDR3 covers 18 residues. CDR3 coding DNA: TGTGCCAGCAGCTCGGAAGTAGCAGACCCTCTAGCCAAAAACATTCAGTACTTC. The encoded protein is CASSSEVADPLAKNIQYF.

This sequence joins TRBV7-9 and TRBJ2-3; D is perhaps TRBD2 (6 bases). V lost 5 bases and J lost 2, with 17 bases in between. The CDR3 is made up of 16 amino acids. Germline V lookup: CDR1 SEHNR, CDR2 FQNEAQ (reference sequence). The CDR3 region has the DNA TGTGCCAGCAGCCCTTTGACGGCGGGAACCACAGATACGCAGTATTTT. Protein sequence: CASSPLTAGTTDTQYF.

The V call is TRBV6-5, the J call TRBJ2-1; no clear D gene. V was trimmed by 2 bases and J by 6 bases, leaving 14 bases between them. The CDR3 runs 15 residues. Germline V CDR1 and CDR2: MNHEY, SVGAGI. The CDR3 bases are TGTGCCAGCAGTTACCCCCGTGGCGGTTCCAATGAGCAGTTCTTC. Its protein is CASSYPRGGSNEQFF.

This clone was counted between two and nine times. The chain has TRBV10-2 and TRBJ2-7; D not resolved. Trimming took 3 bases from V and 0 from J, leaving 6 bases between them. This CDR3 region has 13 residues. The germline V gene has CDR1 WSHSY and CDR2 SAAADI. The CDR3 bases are TGCGCCAGCAGTGACCAGAGCTCCTACGAGCAGTACTTC. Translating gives CASSDQSSYEQYF.

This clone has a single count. The CDR3 sequence: CASSLTGAEQYF. The CDR3 DNA reads as TGTGCCAGCAGCTTAACAGGGGCCGAGCAGTACTTC. The chain recombines TRBV11-2 with TRBJ2-7; 7 bases line up with TRBD1. From germline, CDR1 is SGHAT and CDR2 FQNNGV. The CDR3 loop spans 12 amino acids. With V trimmed by 2 bases and J by 6 bases, 1 base remained unmatched.

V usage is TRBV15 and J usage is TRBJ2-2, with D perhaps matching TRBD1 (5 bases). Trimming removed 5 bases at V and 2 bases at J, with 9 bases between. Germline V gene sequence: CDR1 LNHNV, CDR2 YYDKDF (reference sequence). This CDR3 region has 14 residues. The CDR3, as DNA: TGTGCCACCAGCGGCCAGGGAAACACCGGGGAGCTGTTTTTT. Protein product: CATSGQGNTGELFF.

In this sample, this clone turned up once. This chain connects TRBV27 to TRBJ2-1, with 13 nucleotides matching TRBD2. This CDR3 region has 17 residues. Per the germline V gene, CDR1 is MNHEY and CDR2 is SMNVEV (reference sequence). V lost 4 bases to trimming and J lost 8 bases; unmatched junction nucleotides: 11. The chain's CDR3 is CASSWFPGLAGVYEQFF. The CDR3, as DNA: TGTGCCAGCAGTTGGTTCCCCGGACTAGCGGGAGTTTATGAGCAGTTCTTC.

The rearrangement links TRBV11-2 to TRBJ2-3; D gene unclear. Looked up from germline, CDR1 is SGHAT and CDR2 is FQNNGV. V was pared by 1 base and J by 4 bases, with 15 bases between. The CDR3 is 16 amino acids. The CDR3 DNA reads TGTGCCAGCAGCTTAGTTTCGTTGGGCGACTCAGATACGCAGTATTTT. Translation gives CASSLVSLGDSDTQYF.

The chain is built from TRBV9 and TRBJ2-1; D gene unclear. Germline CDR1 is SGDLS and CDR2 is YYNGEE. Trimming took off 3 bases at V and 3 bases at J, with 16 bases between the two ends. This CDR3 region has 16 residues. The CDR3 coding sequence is TGTGCCAGCAGCGCCTCGCTGGGAAGTAACTACAATGAGCAGTTCTTC. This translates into CASSASLGSNYNEQFF.

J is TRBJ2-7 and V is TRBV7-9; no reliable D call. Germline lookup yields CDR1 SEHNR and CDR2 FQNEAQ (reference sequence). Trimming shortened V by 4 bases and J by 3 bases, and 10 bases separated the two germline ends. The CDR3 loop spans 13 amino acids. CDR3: CASSSPEHYEQYF. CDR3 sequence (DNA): TGTGCCAGCAGCTCGCCGGAACACTACGAGCAGTACTTC.

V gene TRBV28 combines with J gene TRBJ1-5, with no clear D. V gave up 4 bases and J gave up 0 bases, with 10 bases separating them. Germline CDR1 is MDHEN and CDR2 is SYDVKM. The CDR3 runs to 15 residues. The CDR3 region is CASSSSTISNQPQHF. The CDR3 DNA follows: TGTGCCAGCAGTTCCTCAACGATTAGCAATCAGCCCCAGCATTTT.

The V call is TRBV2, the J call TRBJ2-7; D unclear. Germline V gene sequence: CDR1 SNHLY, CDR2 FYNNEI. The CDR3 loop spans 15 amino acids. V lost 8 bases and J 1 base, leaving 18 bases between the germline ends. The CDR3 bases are TGTGCCAGCTTTTCACACCCTCTTAGTTCCTACGAGCAGTACTTC. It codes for CASFSHPLSSYEQYF. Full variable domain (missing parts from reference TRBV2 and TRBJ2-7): EPEVTQTPSHQVTQMGQEVILRCVPISNHLYFYWYRQILGQKVEFLVSFYNNEISEKSEIFDDQFSVERPDGSNFTLKIRSTKLEDSAMYFCASFSHPLSSYEQYFGPGTRLTVT.

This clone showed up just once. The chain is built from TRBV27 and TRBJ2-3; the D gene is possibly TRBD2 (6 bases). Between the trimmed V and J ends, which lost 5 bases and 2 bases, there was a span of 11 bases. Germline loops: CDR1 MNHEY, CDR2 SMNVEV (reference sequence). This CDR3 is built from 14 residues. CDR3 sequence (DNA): TGTGCCAGCAGTAGGGGACTTTACACAGATACGCAGTATTTT. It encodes CASSRGLYTDTQYF.

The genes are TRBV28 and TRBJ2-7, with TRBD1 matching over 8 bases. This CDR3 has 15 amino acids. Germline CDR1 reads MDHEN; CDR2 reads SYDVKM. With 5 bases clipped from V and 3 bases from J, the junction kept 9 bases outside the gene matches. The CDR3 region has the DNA TGTGCCAGCAGTAAACCGGGACAGGAAGACTACGAGCAGTACTTC. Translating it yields CASSKPGQEDYEQYF.

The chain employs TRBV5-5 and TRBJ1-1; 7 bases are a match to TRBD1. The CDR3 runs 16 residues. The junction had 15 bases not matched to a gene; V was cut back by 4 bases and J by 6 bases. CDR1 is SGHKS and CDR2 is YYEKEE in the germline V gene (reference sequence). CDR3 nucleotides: TGTGCCAGCAGCAGAAGCGACAGGGCACTATCCCCTGAAGCTTTCTTT. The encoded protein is CASSRSDRALSPEAFF.

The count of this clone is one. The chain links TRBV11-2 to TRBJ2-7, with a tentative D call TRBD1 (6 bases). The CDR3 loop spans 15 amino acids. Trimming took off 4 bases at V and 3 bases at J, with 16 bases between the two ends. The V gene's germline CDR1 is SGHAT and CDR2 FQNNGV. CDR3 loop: CASSSTGEGDYEQYF. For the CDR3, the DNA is TGTGCCAGCAGCTCGACAGGTGAGGGGGACTACGAGCAGTACTTC. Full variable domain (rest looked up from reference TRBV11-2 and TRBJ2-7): EAGVAQSPRYKIIEKRQSVAFWCNPISGHATLYWYQQILGQGPKLLIQFQNNGVVDDSQLPKDRFSAERLKGVDSTLKIQPAKLEDSAVYLCASSSTGEGDYEQYFGPGTRLTVT.

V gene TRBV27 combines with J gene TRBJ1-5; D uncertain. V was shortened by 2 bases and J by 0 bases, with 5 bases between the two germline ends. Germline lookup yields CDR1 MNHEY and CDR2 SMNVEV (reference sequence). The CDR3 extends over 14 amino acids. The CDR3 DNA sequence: TGTGCCAGCAGTTTAAGGGATAGCAATCAGCCCCAGCATTTT. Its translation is CASSLRDSNQPQHF.

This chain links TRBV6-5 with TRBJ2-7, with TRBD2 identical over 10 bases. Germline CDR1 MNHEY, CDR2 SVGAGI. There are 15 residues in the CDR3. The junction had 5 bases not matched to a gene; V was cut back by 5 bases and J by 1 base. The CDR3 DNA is TGTGCCAGCAGTCGTTCTAGCGGGAGTTCCTACGAGCAGTACTTC. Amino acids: CASSRSSGSSYEQYF.

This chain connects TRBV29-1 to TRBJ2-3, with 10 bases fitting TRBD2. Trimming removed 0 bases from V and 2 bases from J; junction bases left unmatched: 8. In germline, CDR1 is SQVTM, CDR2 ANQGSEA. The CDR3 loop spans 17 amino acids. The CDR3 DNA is TGCAGCGTTGAAGATCCCCAACTAGCGGGACCCACAGATACGCAGTATTTT. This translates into CSVEDPQLAGPTDTQYF.

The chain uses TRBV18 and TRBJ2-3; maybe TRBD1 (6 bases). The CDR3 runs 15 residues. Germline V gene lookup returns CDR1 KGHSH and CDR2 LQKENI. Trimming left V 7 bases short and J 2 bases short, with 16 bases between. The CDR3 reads CASLSLRDNTDTQYF. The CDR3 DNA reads TGTGCCAGCTTATCTCTCCGGGACAACACAGATACGCAGTATTTT.

CDR3 region: CASSLVRGQDTEAFF. CDR3 DNA: TGTGCCAGCAGCTTGGTAAGGGGGCAAGACACTGAAGCTTTCTTT. The chain carries TRBV7-9 and TRBJ1-1; 7 bases agree with TRBD1. V shed 3 bases and J 3 bases; nucleotides not matched to a gene: 7. CDR1 and CDR2 from the germline V gene are SEHNR and FQNEAQ (reference sequence). The CDR3 extends over 15 amino acids.

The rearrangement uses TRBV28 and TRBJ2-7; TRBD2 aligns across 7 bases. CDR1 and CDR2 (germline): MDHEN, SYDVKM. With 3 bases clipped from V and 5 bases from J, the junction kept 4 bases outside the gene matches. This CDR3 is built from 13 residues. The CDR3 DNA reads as TGTGCCAGCAGTTTCGCGGGAGATGACGAGCAGTACTTC. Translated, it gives CASSFAGDDEQYF.

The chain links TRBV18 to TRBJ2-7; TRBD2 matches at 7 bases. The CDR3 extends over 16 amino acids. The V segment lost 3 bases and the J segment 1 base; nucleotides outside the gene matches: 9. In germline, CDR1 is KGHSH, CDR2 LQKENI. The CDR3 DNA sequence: TGTGCCAGCTCACCTTCCATCAGACTAGCATCCTACGAGCAGTACTTC. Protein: CASSPSIRLASYEQYF.

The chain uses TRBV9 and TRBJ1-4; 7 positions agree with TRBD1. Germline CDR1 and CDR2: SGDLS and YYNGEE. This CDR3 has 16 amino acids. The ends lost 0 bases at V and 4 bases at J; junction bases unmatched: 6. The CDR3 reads CASSVGPDRINEKLFF. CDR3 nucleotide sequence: TGTGCCAGCAGCGTAGGCCCGGACAGGATTAATGAAAAACTGTTTTTT. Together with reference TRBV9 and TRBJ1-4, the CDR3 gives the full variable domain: DSGVTQTPKHLITATGQRVTLRCSPRSGDLSVYWYQQSLDQGLQFLIQYYNGEERAKGNILERFSAQQFPDLHSELNLSSLELGDSALYFCASSVGPDRINEKLFFGSGTQLSVL.